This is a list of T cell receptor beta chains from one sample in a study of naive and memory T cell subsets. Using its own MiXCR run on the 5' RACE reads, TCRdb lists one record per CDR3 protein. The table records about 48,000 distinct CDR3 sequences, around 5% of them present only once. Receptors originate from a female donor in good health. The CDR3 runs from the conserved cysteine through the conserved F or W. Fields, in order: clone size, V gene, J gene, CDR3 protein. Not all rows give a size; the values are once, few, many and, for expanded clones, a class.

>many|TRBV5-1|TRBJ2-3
CASSLQWSTDTQYF
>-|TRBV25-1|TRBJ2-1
CASSEASGGCYNEQFF
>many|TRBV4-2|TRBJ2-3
CASSQRGLGTGASTDTQYF
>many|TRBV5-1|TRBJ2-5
CASSLTPRRETQYF
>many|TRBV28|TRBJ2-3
CASSLLGSTQYF
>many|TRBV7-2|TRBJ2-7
CASSLLGDPAYEQYF
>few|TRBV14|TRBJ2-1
CASSQGFMAGIYNEQFF
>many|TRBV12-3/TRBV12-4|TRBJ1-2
CASSPKSDIGYTF
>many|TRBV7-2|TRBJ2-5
CASSSPGEGAETQYF
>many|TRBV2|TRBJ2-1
CASSLIGGGYNEQFF
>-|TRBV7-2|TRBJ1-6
CASSSGWGSYNSPLHF
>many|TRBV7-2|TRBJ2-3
CASSPRTSAASTDTQYF
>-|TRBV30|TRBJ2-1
CAWSVPIAGRWSYNEQFF
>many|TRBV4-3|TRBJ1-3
CASSHSGPGEKDTIYF
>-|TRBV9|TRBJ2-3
CASSALPGGSRADTQYF
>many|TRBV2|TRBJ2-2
CASVAGPNTGELFF
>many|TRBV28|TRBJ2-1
CASRPTSGSRYEQFF
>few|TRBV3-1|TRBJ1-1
CASSQVLTGGPTEAFF
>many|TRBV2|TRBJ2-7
CASRYRGYEQYF
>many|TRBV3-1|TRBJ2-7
CASSQGEREILSYEQYF
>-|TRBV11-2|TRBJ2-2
CASRLSSRGTGELFF
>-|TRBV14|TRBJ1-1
CASSQRLGGENTEAFF
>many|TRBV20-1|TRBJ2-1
CSARGAPTSLYNEQFF
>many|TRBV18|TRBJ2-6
CASSPISGANVLTF
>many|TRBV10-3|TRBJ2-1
CAISERVSYNEQFF
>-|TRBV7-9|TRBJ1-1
CASSKWGDPFF
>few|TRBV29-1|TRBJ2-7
CSVGVNSYEQYF
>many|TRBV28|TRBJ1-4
CASSVVGEKLFF
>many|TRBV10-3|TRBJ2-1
CAISESLSYNEQFF
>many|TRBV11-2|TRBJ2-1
CASSLDLSGGLQFF
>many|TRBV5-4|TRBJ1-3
CASSSRQGAGNTIYF
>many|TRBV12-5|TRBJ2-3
CASGLESRTSGNTDTQYF
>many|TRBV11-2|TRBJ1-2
CASSSRSRNGYTF
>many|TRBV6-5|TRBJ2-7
CASSDAGLAGVEQYF
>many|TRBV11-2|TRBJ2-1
CASSLGGLAGSYNEQFF
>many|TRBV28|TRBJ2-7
CASSFDGRVGEQYF
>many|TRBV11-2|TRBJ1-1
CATKPLTGYMNTEAFF
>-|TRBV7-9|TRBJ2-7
CASISGQGDYEQYF
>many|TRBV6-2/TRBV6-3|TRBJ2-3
CASSYSGPTDTQYF
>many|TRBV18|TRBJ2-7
CASSPIGYYEQYF
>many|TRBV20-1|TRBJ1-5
CSASYLGGRNQPQHF
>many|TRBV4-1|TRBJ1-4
CASSQVPRVEKLFF
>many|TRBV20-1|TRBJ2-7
CSARYRGEQYF
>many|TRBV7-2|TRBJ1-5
CASSSWGNQPQHF
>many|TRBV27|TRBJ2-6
CASRPSGSSGANVLTF
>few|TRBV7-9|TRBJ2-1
CASSLDPLREGNEQFF
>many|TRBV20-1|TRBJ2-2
CSAQKGAGGTGELFF
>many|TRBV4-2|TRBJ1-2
CASSQDRAGRINYGYTF